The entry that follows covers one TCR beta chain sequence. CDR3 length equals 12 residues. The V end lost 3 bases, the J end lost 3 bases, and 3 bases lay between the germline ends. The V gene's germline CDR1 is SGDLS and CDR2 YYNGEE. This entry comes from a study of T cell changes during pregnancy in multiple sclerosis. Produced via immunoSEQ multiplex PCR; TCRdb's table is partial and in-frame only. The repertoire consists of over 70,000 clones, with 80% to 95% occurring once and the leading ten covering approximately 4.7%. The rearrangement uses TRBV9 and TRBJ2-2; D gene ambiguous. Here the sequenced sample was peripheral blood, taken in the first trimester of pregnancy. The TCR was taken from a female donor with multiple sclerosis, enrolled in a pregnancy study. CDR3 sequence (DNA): TGTGCCAGCAGCGCTGACACCGGGGAGCTGTTTTTT. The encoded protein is CASSADTGELFF.